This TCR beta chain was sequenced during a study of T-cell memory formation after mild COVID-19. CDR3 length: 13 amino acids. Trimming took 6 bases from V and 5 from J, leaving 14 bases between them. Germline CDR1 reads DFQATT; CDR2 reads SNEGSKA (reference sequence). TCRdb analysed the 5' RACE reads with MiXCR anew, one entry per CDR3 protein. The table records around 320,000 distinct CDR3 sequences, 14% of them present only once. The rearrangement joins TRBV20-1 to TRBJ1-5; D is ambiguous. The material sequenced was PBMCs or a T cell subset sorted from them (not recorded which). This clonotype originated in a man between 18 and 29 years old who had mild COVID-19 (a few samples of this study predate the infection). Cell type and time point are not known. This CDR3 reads CSASEVGYQPQHF. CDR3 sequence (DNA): TGCAGTGCCTCGGAGGTCGGGTATCAGCCCCAGCATTTT.